This T cell receptor beta chain was sequenced in a study of fetal regulatory T cell absence and autoimmunity. Study-level points and caveats: Broadly similar TRB gene family usage was seen in pancreas and cord blood. In IPEX, the enrichment was taken to support antigen-driven autoimmunity before birth.

Profiling relied on immunoSEQ multiplex PCR, and the TCRdb table lists in-frame clones only, not all of them. The sample has more than 85,000 clones, about two thirds seen once; the top ten hold 1.5% to 2%. Turning to this clone: Its target is not known.

Sample: pancreas tissue. This TCR came from a male donor with IPEX syndrome.

The CDR3 loop reads CAPGVQLSYNSPLHF. CDR3 bases: TGTGCCCCCGGGGTACAGCTCTCCTATAATTCACCCCTCCACTTT. The genes are TRBV25-1 and TRBJ1-6; D not certain. CDR1 is MGHDK, CDR2 SYGVNS, per germline. V lost 11 bases and J 0 bases, leaving 14 bases between the germline ends. The CDR3 totals 15 residues. Full variable domain (rest looked up from reference TRBV25-1 and TRBJ1-6): EADIYQTPRYLVIGTGKKITLECSQTMGHDKMYWYQQDPGMELHLIHYSYGVNSTEKGDLSSESTVSRIRTEHFPLTLESARPSHTSQYLCAPGVQLSYNSPLHFGNGTRLTVT.